There are a few counts of the clone carrying this T cell receptor (beta chain). This entry comes from a study of blood T cell repertoires in COVID-19. Study background: Samples representing acute and convalescent COVID-19 were sourced from the United States, Italy and Spain. PBMCs, B-cell-depleted T cells, or T cells provided the cDNA or gDNA that made up the material.

Germline lookup yields CDR1 LGHDT and CDR2 YNNKEL (reference sequence). The CDR3 has 13 residues. Trimming took off 4 bases at V and 4 bases at J, with 10 bases between the two ends. Here immunoSEQ multiplex PCR was the method, and the copy in TCRdb shows in-frame clones only, minus some. The data contain tens of thousands of clones, approximately 86% of them singletons. While infection was still active, Seattle patients were enrolled and then followed longitudinally. The chain joins TRBV3-1 (or the pseudogene TRBV3-2) to TRBJ1-1, with D possibly being TRBD1 (6 bases). The origin of this receptor is a man older than 75 with COVID-19, enrolled during active disease. Sequences were obtained from peripheral blood. For the CDR3, the DNA is TGTGCCAGCAGCCGGGACATGGGCACTGAAGCTTTCTTT. Protein sequence: CASSRDMGTEAFF.